This TCR beta chain is from a study of blood T cell repertoires in COVID-19. Study details: The origin of the acute and convalescent COVID-19 samples was the United States, Italy and Spain. T cells, B-cell-depleted T cells, or PBMCs provided the cDNA or gDNA that served as material.

V was clipped by 0 bases and J by 6 bases, with 11 bases between them. Germline lookup yields CDR1 SGHNT and CDR2 YYREEE (reference sequence). The CDR3 sequence is 14 residues long. As handled by the study authors: Scientists estimated how many nucleated cells there were by amplifying reference gene primers. Repertoires were generated with immunoSEQ multiplex PCR, while TCRdb's copy carries only in-frame clones and drops some. That table supplies the V and J calls and clone size; D and trimming were determined from the DNA. Found here are around 78,000 clones, roughly 82% of them singletons; the top ten hold about 19%.

The sample was peripheral blood. The origin of this receptor is a human donor in a cohort sampled during active COVID-19. The rearrangement links TRBV5-4 to TRBJ2-3; possible D gene TRBD2, 6 bases. The CDR3 DNA follows: TGTGCCAGCAGCTTGGGCGGGGCGAGGGATACGCAGTATTTT. This translates into CASSLGGARDTQYF.